This passage covers 12 T cell receptor beta chains from one sample sequenced in a study of T cell clonality in common variable immunodeficiency. Assay: immunoSEQ multiplex PCR; the TCRdb copy retains only in-frame clones and omits some. Altogether some 40,000 clones were found in the sample, and no singletons occur. Specimen: peripheral blood mononuclear cells. These receptors came from a person aged 18 to 75 in good health.

This clone came up many times. The CDR3 end falls 3 residues outside the read, so it is completed with the germline J gene. Other DNA sequences from this sample encode an identical CDR3 as well. The chain recombines TRBV20-1 with TRBJ2-7; 8 bases agree with TRBD1. After removal of 6 bases from V and 3 bases from J, the junction contained 4 bases not matched to a gene. Germline loops: CDR1 DFQATT, CDR2 SNEGSKA (reference sequence). The CDR3 consists of 12 residues. The CDR3 protein is CSAGDRGYEQYF. The sequenced part of the CDR3 DNA is TGCAGTGCCGGAGACAGGGGCTACGAG.

This clone was detected many times. The read terminates 3 residues before the CDR3 end, so the remaining end is supplied by the germline J gene. The V gene is TRBV20-1, the J gene TRBJ2-7; the D is unclear. CDR1 is DFQATT and CDR2 is SNEGSKA in the germline V gene (reference sequence). V was cut by 5 bases and J by 5 bases, with 16 bases left in between. The CDR3 consists of 13 residues. The CDR3 loop is CSAYRPQTNEQYF. The part of the CDR3 DNA that was read is TGCAGTGCTTACCGACCCCAAACTAACGAG.

CDR3 DNA, as far as it was read: TGCGCCAGCAGCCTGGGACAGTCTGGACAGCCG. Translating it yields CASSLGQSGQP. The CDR3 reads in full as CASSLGQSGQPQYF. The rearrangement joins TRBV5-1 to TRBJ2-3, with 7 bases identical to TRBD1. The read terminates 3 residues ahead of where the CDR3 ends, so the germline J gene completes it. The CDR3 runs 14 residues. Germline V CDR1 and CDR2: SGHRS, YFSETQ.

In its sample, this clone was seen a few times. Read sequence stops 3 residues before the CDR3 end, and the germline J gene provides the missing end. The chain carries TRBV7-6 and TRBJ2-3; D ambiguous. CDR1 SGHVS and CDR2 FNYEAQ come from the germline V gene. This CDR3 region has 13 residues. The CDR3 DNA, read in part, is TGTGCCAGCAGCTTAGTTCGCGGAGAGACG. This translates into CASSLVRGET. The complete CDR3 reads CASSLVRGETQYF.

The table lists this clone with many counts. The missing CDR3 end, 3 residues past where the read stops, is filled in from the germline J gene. The chain links TRBV20-1 to TRBJ1-1; D is ambiguous. The CDR3 is made up of 12 amino acids. The germline V gene encodes CDR1 DFQATT and CDR2 SNEGSKA (reference sequence). The CDR3 region is CSARKTNEKAFF. The sequenced CDR3 bases are TGCAGTGCTAGGAAAACTAATGAAAAA.

This clone was observed at least ten times. The junction does not match germline at one end; this may be a read error. The CDR3 end falls 3 residues outside the read, so it is completed with the germline J gene. The rearrangement links TRBV7-7 to TRBJ2-1, with 14 bases lining up with TRBD2. This CDR3 has 16 residues. CDR1 is SSHAT, CDR2 FNYEAQ, per germline (reference sequence). CDR3 DNA, as far as it was read: TGTGCTAGCAGCTTAGGACTAGCGGGGGGATACAATGAG. It yields the protein CASSLGLAGGYNE. The CDR3 reads in full as CASSLGLAGGYNEQFF.

At least ten counts were recorded for this clone. With the read ending 3 residues before the CDR3 end, the germline J gene is used to fill in that end. The V gene is TRBV6-4, the J gene TRBJ2-2; 10 bases match TRBD1. Germline-derived CDR1 and CDR2 are MRHNA and SNTAGT. With 3 bases clipped from V and 7 bases from J, the junction kept 2 bases outside the gene matches. The CDR3 is 14 residues long. CDR3: CASSETGGIGELFF. The sequenced CDR3 bases are TGTGCCAGCAGTGAGACAGGGGGCATCGGGGAG.

In its sample, this clone was seen many times. The CDR3 is cut off 3 residues early in the read; its end comes from the germline J gene. This chain connects TRBV19 to TRBJ2-2, with 10 bases matching TRBD2. Germline V gene sequence: CDR1 LNHDA, CDR2 SQIVND (reference sequence). The J segment lost 6 bases and the V segment lost 7 bases, leaving 17 bases of the junction unmatched. This CDR3 is 18 amino acids long. The DNA read from the CDR3 is TGTGCCAGTATCAAAGAAGGGGAAGCGGGGGGGCCATCCGGGGAG. Its protein is CASIKEGEAGGPSGE. The full CDR3 reads CASIKEGEAGGPSGELFF.

This clone showed up many times. The read finishes 3 residues shy of the CDR3 end, and the germline J gene is used to complete it. The V and J genes are TRBV20-1 and TRBJ1-1; D is unresolved. This CDR3 comprises 12 residues. CDR1 is DFQATT and CDR2 is SNEGSKA in the germline V gene (reference sequence). Trimming removed 0 bases at V and 6 bases at J, with 8 bases between. CDR3 region: CSARDLLPEAFF. The covered CDR3 bases are TGCAGTGCTAGAGATCTTCTACCTGAA.

The table lists this clone with many counts. The read ends 3 residues shy of where the CDR3 ends; the end is completed using the germline J gene. This chain connects TRBV7-2 to TRBJ2-2, with 8 bases identical to TRBD2. With V trimmed by 5 bases and J by 3 bases, 5 bases remained unmatched. CDR1 and CDR2 (germline): SGHTA, FQGNSA. CDR3 length: 15 amino acids. CDR3 in amino acids: CASSRSGEDTGELFF. The sequenced CDR3 bases are TGTGCCAGCAGCCGTAGCGGGGAGGACACCGGGGAG.

Many counts were recorded for this clone. Read coverage stops 3 residues before the CDR3 terminus; the germline J gene supplies the remainder. The gene calls are TRBV19 and TRBJ2-7; tentatively, D is TRBD2 (5 bases). Trimming cost V 5 bases and J 1 base, with 9 bases left between them. Germline V gene lookup returns CDR1 LNHDA and CDR2 SQIVND (reference sequence). The CDR3 contains 13 residues. CDR3 region: CASSLRASYEQYF. The DNA read from the CDR3 is TGTGCCAGTAGTCTGAGGGCGTCCTACGAG.

This clone was seen many times. From the germline J gene comes the end of the CDR3, since the read stops 3 residues before it. The chain combines TRBV13 with TRBJ2-1, with 8 bases aligning to TRBD2. The CDR3 sequence is 15 residues long. V dropped 2 bases and J dropped 5; count of bases not matched to a gene: 5. Germline-derived CDR1 and CDR2 are PRHDT and FYEKMQ (reference sequence). The CDR3 sequence: CASSLRGGQDNEQFF. Incomplete CDR3 DNA: TGTGCCAGCAGCTTACGGGGGGGCCAGGACAATGAG. The full variable domain, in which reference TRBV13 and TRBJ2-1 provide the parts outside the CDR3, is AAGVIQSPRHLIKEKRETATLKCYPIPRHDTVYWYQQGPGQDPQFLISFYEKMQSDKGSIPDRFSAQQFSDYHSELNMSSLELGDSALYFCASSLRGGQDNEQFFGPGTRLTVL.